This T cell receptor beta chain was retrieved from a study of type 1 regulatory T cells. Study details: This in vitro CD4 product, T-allo10, is enriched for Tr1 cells and alloantigen-specific.

T-allo10 cells from the graft donor were described as anergic, host-alloantigen-specific, and alloantigen-specific suppressors. Details on this clonotype: Its antigen is not identified.

TCRdb independently ran MiXCR on the reads; one entry per CDR3 protein. The sample contains 20,000 to 30,000 distinct CDR3 sequences, roughly 72% of which appear only once. The origin of this receptor is a human donor in good health. The sample was cultured T cells, either the whole culture or a sorted T cell fraction (not recorded which). The subset here: Tr1-enriched cell product generated in vitro against host alloantigens.

The CDR3, as DNA: TGTGCCAGCAGCTTCAGCGGGCCGAGCACAGATACGCAGTATTTT. This translates into CASSFSGPSTDTQYF. The rearrangement links TRBV5-5 to TRBJ2-3, with D tentatively TRBD2 (6 bases). Germline CDR1 reads SGHKS; CDR2 reads YYEKEE (reference sequence). V lost 2 bases, J lost 0 bases, and 10 bases lay in between. This CDR3 is 15 amino acids long. The variable domain in full, completed from reference TRBV5-5 and TRBJ2-3, reads DAGVTQSPTHLIKTRGQQVTLRCSPISGHKSVSWYQQVLGQGPQFIFQYYEKEERGRGNFPDRFSARQFPNYSSELNVNALLLGDSALYLCASSFSGPSTDTQYFGPGTRLTVL.